A selection of T cell receptor beta chains follows, all from one sample in a study of naive and memory T cell subsets. A single record per CDR3 protein comes from TCRdb applying MiXCR to the UMI-ligation and nested PCR reads. The sample has tens of thousands of distinct CDR3 sequences, more than 6.5% seen once. What was sequenced was central memory CD4+ T cells from blood. The origin of the receptors is a human donor in good health. Both conserved end residues are part of each CDR3. D genes are given only for firm matches. Clone size is stated in some rows and not others, as once, few, many or a class when expanded.

TGCGCCAGCAGCTTGGAAGGCACGGTAGCCAAAAACATTCAGTACTTC CASSLEGTVAKNIQYF TRBJ2-4 TRBV5-1 16 few -
TGTGCCACCAGCAGAGGGTGGCTAGCGGGGGGCACAGATACGCAGTATTTT CATSRGWLAGGTDTQYF TRBJ2-3 TRBV15 17 many TRBD2
TGTGCCAGCAGTTTTTTGGGTAGGACAGGTGAAGCTTTCTTT CASSFLGRTGEAFF TRBJ1-1 TRBV12-3/TRBV12-4 14 many TRBD1
TGTGCCAGCTCACCCGGCTCTACAGGGGGCGCGAAGAAGCTGTTTTTT CASSPGSTGGAKKLFF TRBJ2-2 TRBV18 16 many TRBD1
TGTGCCAGCAGTACTAGCGGGAGTACCTACAATGAGCAGTTCTTC CASSTSGSTYNEQFF TRBJ2-1 TRBV7-2 15 few TRBD2
TGTGCCAGCAGAGTGTCCTACAATGAGCAGTTCTTC CASRVSYNEQFF TRBJ2-1 TRBV25-1 12 many -
TGTGCCAGCAGCTTTGGGATCACGGAGACCCAGTACTTC CASSFGITETQYF TRBJ2-5 TRBV7-8 13 - -
TGTGCCACCAGCATCCAGGGGGCCCCCTACGAGCAGTACTTC CATSIQGAPYEQYF TRBJ2-7 TRBV15 14 - TRBD1
TGTGCCAGCAGCCTGAAAACTAGCGGGGTCGGCGATACGCAGTATTTT CASSLKTSGVGDTQYF TRBJ2-3 TRBV5-4 16 many TRBD2
TGTGCCTCCCGGACAGGATTGAACACTGAAGCTTTCTTT CASRTGLNTEAFF TRBJ1-1 TRBV30 13 many TRBD1
TGTGCCAGCAGCTTGGGACCAACTAATTCACCCCTCCACTTT CASSLGPTNSPLHF TRBJ1-6 TRBV5-5 14 many -
TGTGCCAGCAGCTCAAGGGGAGGGGACAGAATTAACTATGGCTACACCTTC CASSSRGGDRINYGYTF TRBJ1-2 TRBV9 17 many TRBD1
TGCAGTGCTAGGAAGGCCACCCATGGCTACACCTTC CSARKATHGYTF TRBJ1-2 TRBV20-1 12 few -
TGTGCCAGCAGTTTGTCGACGGTTCGGCAGCCCCAGCATTTT CASSLSTVRQPQHF TRBJ1-5 TRBV28 14 many -
TGTGCCAGCAGCCCACAGGGCGCCGAGCAGTACTTC CASSPQGAEQYF TRBJ2-7 TRBV3-1 12 few -